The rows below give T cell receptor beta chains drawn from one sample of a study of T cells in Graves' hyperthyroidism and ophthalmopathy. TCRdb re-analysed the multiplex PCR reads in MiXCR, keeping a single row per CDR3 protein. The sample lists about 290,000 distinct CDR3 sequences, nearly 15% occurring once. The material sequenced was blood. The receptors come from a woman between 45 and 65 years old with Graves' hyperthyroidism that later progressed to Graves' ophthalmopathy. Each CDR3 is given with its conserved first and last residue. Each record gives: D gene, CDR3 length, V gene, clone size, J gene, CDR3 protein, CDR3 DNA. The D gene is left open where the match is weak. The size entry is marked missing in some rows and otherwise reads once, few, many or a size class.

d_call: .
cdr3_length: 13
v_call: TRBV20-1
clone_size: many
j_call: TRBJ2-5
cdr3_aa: CSALVGNQETQYF
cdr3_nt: TGCAGTGCGCTAGTAGGGAACCAAGAGACCCAGTACTTC

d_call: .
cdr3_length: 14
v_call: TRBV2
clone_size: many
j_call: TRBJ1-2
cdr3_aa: CASSYQGGSYGYTF
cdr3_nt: TGTGCCAGCAGTTATCAGGGAGGGTCCTATGGCTACACCTTC

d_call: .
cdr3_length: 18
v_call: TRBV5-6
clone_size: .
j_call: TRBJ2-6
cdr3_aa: CASSVMDGTPSGANVLTF
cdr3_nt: TGTGCCAGCAGCGTAATGGACGGAACCCCCTCTGGGGCCAACGTCCTGACTTTC

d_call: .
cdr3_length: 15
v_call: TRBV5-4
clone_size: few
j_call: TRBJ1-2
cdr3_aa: CASSLNVGANYGYTF
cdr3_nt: TGTGCCAGCAGCTTGAATGTGGGCGCTAACTATGGCTACACCTTC

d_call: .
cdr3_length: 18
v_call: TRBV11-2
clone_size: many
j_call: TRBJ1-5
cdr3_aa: CASSLAPSLSEDNQPQHF
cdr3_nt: TGTGCCAGCAGCTTAGCTCCATCCCTTTCAGAGGATAATCAGCCCCAGCATTTT

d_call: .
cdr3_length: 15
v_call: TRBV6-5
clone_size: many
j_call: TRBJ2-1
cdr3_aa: CASSYSGGRGNEQFF
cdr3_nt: TGTGCCAGCAGTTACTCAGGGGGTCGTGGCAATGAGCAGTTCTTC

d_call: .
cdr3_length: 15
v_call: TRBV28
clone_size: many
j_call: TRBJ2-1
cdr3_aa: CASGWDTIYFNEQFF
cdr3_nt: TGTGCCAGCGGTTGGGACACAATATACTTCAATGAGCAGTTCTTC

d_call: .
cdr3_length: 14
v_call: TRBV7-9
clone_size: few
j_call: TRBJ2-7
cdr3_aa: CASSPAGATYEQYF
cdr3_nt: TGTGCCAGCAGCCCCGCGGGCGCGACCTACGAGCAGTACTTC

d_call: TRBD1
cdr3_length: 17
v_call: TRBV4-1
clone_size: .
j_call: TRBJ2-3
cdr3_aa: CASSRPRDRAPTDTQYF
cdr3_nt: TGCGCCAGCAGCCGCCCACGGGACAGGGCCCCCACAGATACGCAGTATTTT

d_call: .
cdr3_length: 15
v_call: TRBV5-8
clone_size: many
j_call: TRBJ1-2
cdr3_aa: CASSPSGSLAYGYTF
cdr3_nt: TGTGCCAGCAGCCCGAGCGGGTCCTTGGCCTATGGCTACACCTTC

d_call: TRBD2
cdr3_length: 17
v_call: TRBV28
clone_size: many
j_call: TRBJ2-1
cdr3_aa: CASSTRLAGDSYNEQFF
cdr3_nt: TGTGCCAGCAGCACCCGACTAGCGGGAGACTCCTACAATGAGCAGTTCTTC

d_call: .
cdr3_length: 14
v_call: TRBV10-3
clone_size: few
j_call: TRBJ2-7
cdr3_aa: CAISEGGLTYEQYF
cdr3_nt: TGTGCCATCAGTGAGGGTGGGCTTACCTACGAGCAGTACTTC

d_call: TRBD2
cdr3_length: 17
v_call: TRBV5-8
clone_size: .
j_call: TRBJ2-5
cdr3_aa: CASSLRTSGPLQETQYF
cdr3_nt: TGTGCCAGCAGCTTGAGGACTAGCGGACCTCTCCAAGAGACCCAGTACTTC

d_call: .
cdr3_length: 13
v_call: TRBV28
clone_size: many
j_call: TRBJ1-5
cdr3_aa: CASSGLNNQPQHF
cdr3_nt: TGTGCCAGCTCGGGCCTGAATAATCAGCCCCAGCATTTT

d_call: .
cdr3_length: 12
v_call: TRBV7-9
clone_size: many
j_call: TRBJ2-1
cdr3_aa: CASSLTPDEQFF
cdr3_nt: TGTGCCAGCAGCTTGACCCCGGATGAGCAGTTCTTC

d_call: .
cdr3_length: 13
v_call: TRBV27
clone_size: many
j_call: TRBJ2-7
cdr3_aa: CASSFRRTYEQYF
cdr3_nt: TGTGCCAGCAGTTTTCGACGGACCTACGAGCAGTACTTC

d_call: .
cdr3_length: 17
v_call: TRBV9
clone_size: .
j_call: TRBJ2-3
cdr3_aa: CASSVGGGNSGGDTQYF
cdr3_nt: TGTGCCAGCAGCGTAGGCGGTGGGAACAGTGGTGGAGATACGCAGTATTTT

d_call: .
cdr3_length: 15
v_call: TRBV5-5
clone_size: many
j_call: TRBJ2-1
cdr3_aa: CASSSDYFSYNEQFF
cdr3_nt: TGTGCCAGCAGCTCTGACTATTTCTCCTACAATGAGCAGTTCTTC

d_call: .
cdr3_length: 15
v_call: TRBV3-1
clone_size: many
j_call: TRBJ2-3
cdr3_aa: CASSLLGDDTDTQYF
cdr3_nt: TGTGCCAGCAGCCTCCTAGGGGACGATACAGATACGCAGTATTTT

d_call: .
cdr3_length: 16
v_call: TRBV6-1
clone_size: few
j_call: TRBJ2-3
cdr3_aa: CASSEVRGWDTDTQYF
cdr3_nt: TGTGCCAGCAGTGAAGTCCGGGGTTGGGACACAGATACGCAGTATTTT

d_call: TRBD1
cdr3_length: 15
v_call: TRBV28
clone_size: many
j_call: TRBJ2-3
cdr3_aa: CASSKPGQGDDTQYF
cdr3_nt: TGTGCCAGCAGTAAACCGGGACAGGGTGACGATACGCAGTATTTT

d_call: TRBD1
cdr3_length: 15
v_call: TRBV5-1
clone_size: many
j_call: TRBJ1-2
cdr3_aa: CASRKTGTDNYGYTF
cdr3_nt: TGCGCCAGCAGGAAAACCGGGACAGATAACTATGGCTACACCTTC

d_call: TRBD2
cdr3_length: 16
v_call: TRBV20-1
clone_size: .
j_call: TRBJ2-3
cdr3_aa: CSATARLADSTDTQYF
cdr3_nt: TGCAGTGCTACCGCTCGACTAGCGGATAGCACAGATACGCAGTATTTT

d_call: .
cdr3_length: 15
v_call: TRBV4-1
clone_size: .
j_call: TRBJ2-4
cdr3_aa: CASSPAEGRGNIQYF
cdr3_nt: TGCGCCAGCAGTCCCGCGGAGGGCCGGGGGAACATTCAGTACTTC

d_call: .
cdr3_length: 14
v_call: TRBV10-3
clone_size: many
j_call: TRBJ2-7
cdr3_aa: CAISATGTPNEQYF
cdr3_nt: TGTGCCATCAGTGCAACAGGGACCCCCAACGAGCAGTACTTC

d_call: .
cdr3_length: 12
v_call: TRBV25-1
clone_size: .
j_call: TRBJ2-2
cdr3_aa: CASQLGSGELFF
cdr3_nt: TGTGCCAGCCAATTGGGCTCCGGGGAGCTGTTTTTT

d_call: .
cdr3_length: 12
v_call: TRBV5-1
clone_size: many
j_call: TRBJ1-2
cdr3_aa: CASSLTNYGYTF
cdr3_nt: TGCGCCAGCAGCTTAACTAACTATGGCTACACCTTC

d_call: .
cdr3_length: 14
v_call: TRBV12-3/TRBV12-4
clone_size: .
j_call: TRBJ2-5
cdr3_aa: CASSFPGFQETQYF
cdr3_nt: TGTGCCAGCAGTTTCCCTGGGTTCCAAGAGACCCAGTACTTC

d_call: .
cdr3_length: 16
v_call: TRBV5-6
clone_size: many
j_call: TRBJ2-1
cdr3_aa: CASSWDRRSGYNEQFF
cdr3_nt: TGTGCCAGCAGCTGGGACCGCCGCTCGGGGTACAATGAGCAGTTCTTC

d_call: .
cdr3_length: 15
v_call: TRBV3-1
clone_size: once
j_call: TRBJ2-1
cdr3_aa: CASSYPGTPDNEQFF
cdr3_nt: TGTGCCAGCAGCTACCCCGGGACACCGGACAATGAGCAGTTCTTC

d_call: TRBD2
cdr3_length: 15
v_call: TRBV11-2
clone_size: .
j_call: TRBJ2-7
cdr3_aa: CASSFVSSGDYEQYF
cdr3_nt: TGTGCCAGCAGCTTCGTCTCCAGCGGGGACTACGAGCAGTACTTC

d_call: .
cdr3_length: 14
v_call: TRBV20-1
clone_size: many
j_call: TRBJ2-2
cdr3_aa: CSATTKSSSGELFF
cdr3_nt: TGCAGTGCCACGACTAAAAGTTCGTCCGGGGAGCTGTTTTTT

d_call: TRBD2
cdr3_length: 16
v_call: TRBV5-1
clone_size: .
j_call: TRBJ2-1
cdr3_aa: CASSSGLVITMREGFF
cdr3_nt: TGCGCCAGCAGCTCGGGACTAGTTATAACAATGAGGGAGGGGTTCTTC

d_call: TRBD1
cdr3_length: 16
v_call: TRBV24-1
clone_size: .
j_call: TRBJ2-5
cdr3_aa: CATSDRSGTGIETQYF
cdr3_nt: TGTGCCACCAGTGATCGATCCGGGACAGGGATCGAGACCCAGTACTTC